This T cell receptor (beta chain) was found in a study of T cell repertoires in cytomegalovirus infection. Study-wide context: Used in the study were CMV epitopes, some recently identified and HLA-C-restricted, others well-studied and HLA-B-restricted. It was the public TCR beta signatures that indicated both CMV infection and matching HLA type. General observations from the study: Dominant in the ex vivo response were TCR beta clonotypes restricted by HLA-C and specific for CMV. Carriers of CMV plus the relevant HLA were identified by cumulative public TCR beta family frequency.

The germline V and J ends were trimmed by 6 bases and 4 bases, with 12 bases remaining between them. Germline CDR1 is SEHNR and CDR2 is FQNEAQ (reference sequence). CDR3 length equals 13 residues. A single record per CDR3 protein comes from TCRdb applying MiXCR to the reads. The sample includes around 230,000 distinct CDR3 sequences, 35% to 45% of them seen just once. Of note for this clonotype: What it recognizes is unknown.

V is TRBV7-9 and J is TRBJ1-2; D is perhaps TRBD1 (6 bases). The sequence came from a human donor in good health (CMV status not recorded). Some clones in this sample may be carry-over from other donors' samples. This sample comprised CD8+ T cells from cultured PBMCs, obtained from culture after CMV antigen stimulation. In DNA, the CDR3 is TGTGCCAGCAGAACAGGGTCGTCCTATGGCTACACCTTC. Amino acids: CASRTGSSYGYTF.